This T cell receptor (beta chain) comes out of a study of blood T cell repertoires in COVID-19. Study at large: Donors in the United States, Italy and Spain gave samples during acute or convalescent COVID-19. PBMCs, B-cell-depleted T cells, or T cells were the source of the cDNA or gDNA that made up the material.

From germline, CDR1 is MNHEY and CDR2 SMNVEV (reference sequence). This CDR3 contains 13 residues. Trimming shortened V by 4 bases and J by 2 bases, and 7 bases separated the two germline ends. Original analysis: For nucleated cells, counts were estimated from reference gene primer amplification. Sequencing was performed with immunoSEQ multiplex PCR; in TCRdb, only in-frame clones are kept and a portion is missing. For V, J and clone size, that table is used; D and trimming come from the DNA. Of some 150,000 clones listed, 84% are singletons. The sequenced sample was peripheral blood. This sequence originates from a human donor in a cohort sampled during active COVID-19. This rearrangement joins TRBV27 to TRBJ2-3; D is unresolved. CDR3 sequence: CASSSRNTDTQYF. The CDR3 nucleotides read TGTGCCAGCAGTTCCAGGAACACAGATACGCAGTATTTT.